This TCR beta chain originates from a study of control samples from healthy donors and cancer patients. The assay was immunoSEQ multiplex PCR, and TCRdb's table has in-frame clones only and misses some. The table includes 100,000 to 150,000 clones, roughly 95% detected once. This CDR3 has 15 amino acids. Germline V gene sequence: CDR1 SNHLY, CDR2 FYNNEI. The germline V and J ends were trimmed by 1 base and 7 bases, with 11 bases remaining between them. Sequenced: blood. The receptor comes from a man aged 30-40 years in good health. V is TRBV2 and J is TRBJ1-6; D is undetermined. CDR3 sequence reads: CASSEGIGRNSPLHF. The CDR3 DNA follows: TGTGCCAGCAGTGAAGGAATAGGGAGGAATTCACCCCTCCACTTT.